This TCR beta chain was recovered during a study of response to subunit inactivated influenza vaccine. Points from the study as a whole: With each seasonal influenza vaccination, the authors suggested, few new T cells are recruited.

TCRdb reanalysed the RT-PCR reads using MiXCR and keeps one entry per CDR3 protein. Here the sample spans over 750,000 distinct CDR3 sequences, approximately 21% being singletons. This clonotype was recorded once. Antigen: not known. The clonotype comes from a man aged 45-65 years who received an inactivated influenza vaccine. The sequencing here drew on PBMCs from blood, taken roughly 5 days after vaccination.

The CDR3 nucleotides are TGTGCCACCAGCAGAGATCCGAACCCCTACAATGAGCAGTTCTTC. It specifies CATSRDPNPYNEQFF. This chain joins TRBV15 and TRBJ2-1; D is ambiguous. The germline gives CDR1 LNHNV, CDR2 YYDKDF (reference sequence). V shed 0 bases and J shed 2 bases, with 8 bases lying between them. The CDR3 consists of 15 residues.